This entry is about one TCR beta chain. Antigen unknown. These data are taken from a study of vaccination effects on CD4 cells after COVID-19. Subsequent to 10 days of culture, CD4+ T cells were isolated. Trimming cost V 4 bases and J 2 bases, with 8 bases left between them. This CDR3 region has 14 residues. The germline V gene encodes CDR1 SEHNR and CDR2 FQNEAQ (reference sequence). Using immunoSEQ multiplex PCR, the repertoire was profiled, and TCRdb retains in-frame clones only, with some absent. The sample yields roughly 34,000 clones, less than 85% seen once. The chain combines TRBV7-9 with TRBJ2-2; D gene ambiguous. This receptor was identified in a human donor who received a COVID-19 vaccine. The specimen was CD4+ T cells from PBMCs cultured without peptide, collected before COVID-19 vaccination. Written as DNA, the CDR3 is TGTGCCAGCAGCTCCCTCCCTAACACCGGGGAGCTGTTTTTT. Translation gives CASSSLPNTGELFF.